This T cell receptor (beta chain) was sequenced in a study of cytomegalovirus exposure and HLA in healthy donors. Whole-study findings and limits: At a 0.05 false discovery rate, a later analysis found about 17,000 TCR beta sequences to be associated with HLA alleles. A classifier reportedly called cytomegalovirus status with high sensitivity and specificity. Productive rates of about 87% or about 30% were seen for most TCR beta V segments in an earlier analysis.

The germline CDR1 and CDR2 sequences are SGDLS and YYNGEE. The V gene end was trimmed by 4 bases and the J gene end by 6 bases; junction bases not matched to a gene: 10. CDR3 length equals 16 residues. PCR amplification relied on 60 Vbeta primers (plus 13 Jbeta primers). Sequencing was performed with immunoSEQ multiplex PCR; in TCRdb, only in-frame clones are kept and a portion is missing. The sample shows roughly 230,000 clones, approximately 91% of them seen only once. About this clone: The antigen remains undetermined.

This sequence was found in a girl aged 2-15 years in good health and CMV-seronegative. The sequenced sample consisted of PBMCs. The rearrangement uses TRBV9 and TRBJ1-4, with 9 bases matching TRBD1. CDR3 amino acids: CASSRGDREADEKLFF. CDR3 DNA sequence: TGTGCCAGCAGCAGAGGGGACAGGGAGGCGGATGAAAAACTGTTTTTT.